This T cell receptor (beta chain) was retrieved from a study of regulatory T cells in long-lasting Graves disease. This clonotype was observed a few times. The CDR3 totals 17 residues. Germline V gene sequence: CDR1 MNHEY, CDR2 SVGEGT. The V segment lost 6 bases and the J segment 1 base; nucleotides outside the gene matches: 11. Assembly of TCR beta libraries relied on iRepertoire HTBI primers together with Arm-PCR of CDR3 regions. Each CDR3 protein is one row after TCRdb ran MiXCR on the multiplex PCR reads. The sample records 400,000 to 500,000 distinct CDR3 sequences, 15% being singletons. The time point was: newly diagnosed GD, antithyroid drugs for less than 3 months. From PBMCs, RNA was extracted and then used to make the TCR library. The sample also formed part of further work on T cells in Graves' hyperthyroidism and ophthalmopathy. That source adds: With a median lead of about 6.9 months before onset, the model predicted ophthalmopathy.

This sequence joins TRBV6-2 or TRBV6-3 and TRBJ1-5, with 8 nucleotides matching TRBD1. The input for sequencing was peripheral blood mononuclear cells (PBMCs), taken at new diagnosis, from a patient treated with antithyroid drugs. This sequence was found in a woman between 40 and 50 years old with Graves disease. The CDR3 coding sequence is TGTGCCAGCAGCCGAGGACAGGGAGGGAAGAGCAATCAGCCCCAGCATTTT. Residues: CASSRGQGGKSNQPQHF.